The 27 T cell receptor beta chains below were found in one sample sequenced in a study of CD8 T cells in ankylosing spondylitis. TCRdb ran MiXCR on the 5' RACE reads and lists one entry per CDR3 protein. The table records hundreds of thousands of distinct CDR3 sequences, roughly a tenth of them present only once. Source material: blood, either unsorted or a sorted T cell fraction (not recorded which). The receptors were gathered from a male donor with ankylosing spondylitis or in good health (not recorded which).

This clonotype was counted at least ten times. CDR3 bases: TGTGCCAGCAGCCTTTGGGGACAGGACACTGAAGCTTTCTTT. Encoded protein: CASSLWGQDTEAFF. The chain carries TRBV5-6 and TRBJ1-1; TRBD1 aligns across 8 bases. The CDR3 is made up of 14 amino acids. V dropped 4 bases and J dropped 3; count of bases not matched to a gene: 5. The germline V gene encodes CDR1 SGHDT and CDR2 YYEEEE.

This clonotype showed up many times. This chain joins TRBV6-2 or TRBV6-3 and TRBJ2-3; 10 bases align to TRBD2. Germline lookup yields CDR1 MNHEY and CDR2 SVGEGT. Germline trimming cut 6 bases from V and 4 bases from J; bases unmatched to any gene: 4. The length of the CDR3 is 14 residues. The CDR3 sequence: CASRLGLAADTQYF. CDR3 coding DNA: TGTGCCAGCAGACTTGGACTAGCGGCAGATACGCAGTATTTT.

V and J are TRBV3-1 and TRBJ2-7, with D uncertain. From germline, CDR1 is LGHDT and CDR2 YNNKEL (reference sequence). The CDR3 is 13 residues long. V was cut by 0 bases and J by 6 bases, with 9 bases left in between. The CDR3 region is CASSQDGALEQYF. The CDR3 DNA is TGTGCCAGCAGCCAAGATGGCGCCCTCGAGCAGTACTTC.

This clonotype was detected ten times or more. The chain combines TRBV5-1 with TRBJ2-2, with 7 bases fitting TRBD1. The CDR3 covers 16 residues. V shed 2 bases and J 2 bases; nucleotides not matched to a gene: 6. Germline assignment: CDR1 SGHRS and CDR2 YFSETQ. The CDR3 bases are TGCGCCAGCAGCTTACGACAGGGACAAAACACCGGGGAGCTGTTTTTT. Its protein product is CASSLRQGQNTGELFF. Full variable domain (outside the CDR3, taken from reference TRBV5-1 and TRBJ2-2): KAGVTQTPRYLIKTRGQQVTLSCSPISGHRSVSWYQQTPGQGLQFLFEYFSETQRNKGNFPGRFSGRQFSNSRSEMNVSTLELGDSALYLCASSLRQGQNTGELFFGEGSRLTVL.

Many counts were recorded for this clonotype. The genes are TRBV12-3 or TRBV12-4 and TRBJ1-5; TRBD1 matches at 11 bases. This CDR3 region has 15 residues. Trimming at V came to 0 bases and at J to 5 bases, leaving 0 bases not matched to a gene. The CDR3 DNA reads TGTGCCAGCAGTTTAGCGGGACAGGGGGATCAGCCCCAGCATTTT. It specifies CASSLAGQGDQPQHF.

The chain employs TRBV12-3 or TRBV12-4 and TRBJ2-7; D might be TRBD1 (6 bases). CDR3 length: 12 amino acids. Trimming took 6 bases from V and 2 from J, leaving 8 bases between them. CDR3 sequence reads: CASRDRPYEQYF. The CDR3 DNA reads as TGTGCCAGCAGGGACAGACCCTACGAGCAGTACTTC.

This clonotype has more than one count but fewer than ten. This chain links TRBV15 with TRBJ1-3; D perhaps matches TRBD1 (5 bases). The V end lost 6 bases, the J end lost 0 bases, and 12 bases lay between the germline ends. CDR3 length: 15 amino acids. The germline V gene encodes CDR1 LNHNV and CDR2 YYDKDF (reference sequence). CDR3 protein: CATSTGTGSGNTIYF. CDR3 sequence (DNA): TGTGCCACCAGTACTGGGACGGGCTCTGGAAACACCATATATTTT.

In its sample, this clonotype was seen many times. The J gene is TRBJ2-3, the V gene TRBV7-9; the match to TRBD1 covers 9 bases. Germline V CDR1 and CDR2: SEHNR, FQNEAQ (reference sequence). Trimming removed 9 bases from V and 2 bases from J; junction bases left unmatched: 12. This CDR3 contains 16 residues. The CDR3 DNA reads TGTGCCAGTCTCGTCCCGGGACAGGGTTACACAGATACGCAGTATTTT. Amino acid sequence: CASLVPGQGYTDTQYF.

Worth noting for this clonotype: A read error may explain this, as a much larger clone is one base away. This rearrangement joins TRBV19 to TRBJ2-1; the D is unclear. The CDR3 spans 13 residues. Germline V gene lookup returns CDR1 LNHDA and CDR2 SQIVND (reference sequence). CDR3 residues: CARSIGSVNEQFF. CDR3 DNA: TGTGCCCGTAGTATTGGATCGGTCAATGAGCAGTTCTTC.

With respect to this clonotype: A much larger clone lies one base from this, so it may be a read error. The chain recombines TRBV5-1 with TRBJ2-3; TRBD2 matches at 9 bases. The CDR3 loop spans 17 amino acids. The V gene's germline CDR1 is SGHRS and CDR2 YFSETQ. V lost 0 bases and J lost 4; bases outside the gene matches: 9. The chain's CDR3 is CASSLGLAGSGSDTQYF. CDR3 nucleotides: TGCGCCAGCAGCTTGGGCCTAGCGGGGTCGGGCTCAGATACGCAGTATTTT.

This clonotype appeared many times. This chain links TRBV20-1 with TRBJ2-3, with unresolved D. Germline CDR1 and CDR2: DFQATT and SNEGSKA (reference sequence). V was trimmed by 0 bases and J by 6 bases, leaving 4 bases between them. The CDR3 extends over 11 amino acids. CDR3 DNA: TGCAGTGCTAGAGATAGGGATACGCAGTATTTT. Translated: CSARDRDTQYF.

This sequence joins TRBV7-9 and TRBJ2-3, with 13 positions matching TRBD2. The trim removed 6 bases at V and 1 base at J, leaving 7 bases unmatched. Germline assignment: CDR1 SEHNR and CDR2 FQNEAQ (reference sequence). This CDR3 is built from 17 residues. CDR3 sequence (DNA): TGTGCCAGCAGACTTGGGACTAGCGGGACCCGCACAGATACGCAGTATTTT. Translated: CASRLGTSGTRTDTQYF.

The sample holds many counts of this clonotype. The J gene is TRBJ2-7, the V gene TRBV12-3 or TRBV12-4; no clear D. CDR3 length: 15 amino acids. Trimming shortened V by 1 base and J by 1 base, and 11 bases separated the two germline ends. The CDR3 sequence: CASSLGWTMSYEQYF. The DNA of the CDR3 is TGTGCCAGCAGTTTAGGCTGGACGATGTCCTACGAGCAGTACTTC.

This clonotype occurred many times. This chain links TRBV24-1 with TRBJ1-5; the D is unclear. This CDR3 comprises 12 residues. The V and J ends lost 0 bases and 12 bases respectively, with 8 bases between them. The germline CDR1 and CDR2 sequences are KGHDR and SFDVKD. The CDR3 DNA reads TGTGCCACCAGTGATTTGGTGGGGTACCAGCATTTT. It translates to CATSDLVGYQHF.

The CDR3 coding sequence is TGTGCCAGTAGTCCCCGTGAGGGGTACAATGAGCAGTTCTTC. This codes for CASSPREGYNEQFF. This rearrangement joins TRBV19 to TRBJ2-1, with D perhaps assigned TRBD1 or TRBD2 (5 bases each). The germline V and J ends were trimmed by 5 bases and 4 bases, with 12 bases remaining between them. The germline CDR1 and CDR2 sequences are LNHDA and SQIVND (reference sequence). The CDR3 contains 14 residues.

A note on this clonotype: A much larger clone is a single base away; this may be a read error. The chain combines TRBV7-2 with TRBJ1-2; D unclear. CDR3 length equals 14 residues. Trimming took 3 bases from V and 5 from J, leaving 13 bases between them. CDR1 is SGHTA, CDR2 FQGNSA, per germline. CDR3 loop: CASSLDWIMYGYTF. CDR3 bases: TGTGCCAGCAGCTTGGACTGGATTATGTATGGCTACACCTTC.

This clonotype showed up just a few times. The chain employs TRBV7-2 and TRBJ2-1; 7 bases line up with TRBD2. The CDR3 is 14 amino acids. Germline assignment: CDR1 SGHTA and CDR2 FQGNSA. Trimming removed 1 base from V and 8 bases from J; junction bases left unmatched: 5. CDR3 coding DNA: TGTGCCAGCAGCTTAGGGGGGGGATACGATGAGCAGTTCTTC. It translates to CASSLGGGYDEQFF. Full variable domain (outside the CDR3, taken from reference TRBV7-2 and TRBJ2-1): GAGVSQSPSNKVTEKGKDVELRCDPISGHTALYWYRQSLGQGLEFLIYFQGNSAPDKSGLPSDRFSAERTGGSVSTLTIQRTQQEDSAVYLCASSLGGGYDEQFFGPGTRLTVL.

This clonotype was counted at least ten times. This chain links TRBV20-1 with TRBJ1-1; TRBD1 is a possible D gene (5 bases). This CDR3 is built from 14 residues. In germline, CDR1 is DFQATT, CDR2 SNEGSKA (reference sequence). The V and J ends lost 5 bases and 0 bases respectively, with 13 bases between them. CDR3 in amino acids: CSAQRQSVNTEAFF. The CDR3 DNA reads as TGCAGTGCTCAAAGACAGTCCGTGAACACTGAAGCTTTCTTT.

This clonotype was seen many times. One junction end disagrees with the germline gene, perhaps due to a read error. V gene TRBV7-7 combines with J gene TRBJ2-2; maybe TRBD1 (5 bases). The germline CDR1 and CDR2 sequences are SSHAT and FNYEAQ (reference sequence). The length of the CDR3 is 15 residues. CDR3 coding DNA: TGTGCTAGCAGCTCCGTAGGGGCCGGAACCGGGGAGCTGTTTTTT. Translated: CASSSVGAGTGELFF.

This clonotype appeared many times. V gene TRBV5-1 combines with J gene TRBJ1-1; D ambiguous. The CDR3 length is 15 residues. Per germline, CDR1 SGHRS and CDR2 YFSETQ. V lost 0 bases and J 1 base, leaving 10 bases between the germline ends. The CDR3 DNA reads TGCGCCAGCAGCTTGGGTCGGCCTAAGAACACTGAAGCTTTCTTT. Translated: CASSLGRPKNTEAFF.

The table lists this clonotype with many counts. CDR3 loop: CASSYVGVGEQYF. Written as DNA, the CDR3 is TGTGCCAGCAGTTACGTGGGGGTTGGGGAGCAGTACTTC. The chain joins TRBV27 to TRBJ2-7; D assignment may be TRBD1 or TRBD2 (5 bases each). Germline V gives CDR1 MNHEY, CDR2 SMNVEV (reference sequence). There are 13 residues in the CDR3. Trimming took off 4 bases at V and 7 bases at J, with 14 bases between the two ends.

This rearrangement joins TRBV5-1 to TRBJ2-3; 7 bases line up with TRBD1. Germline lookup yields CDR1 SGHRS and CDR2 YFSETQ. V was pared by 4 bases and J by 4 bases, with 9 bases of the junction left unmatched. This CDR3 spans 15 amino acids. This chain's CDR3 is CASSAGTARSDTQYF. CDR3 nucleotides: TGCGCCAGCAGCGCCGGGACAGCCCGGTCAGATACGCAGTATTTT.

This clonotype was counted at least ten times. The J gene is TRBJ2-2, the V gene TRBV7-3, with D perhaps given as TRBD1 or TRBD2 (6 bases each). Germline values: CDR1 SGHTA, CDR2 FQGTGA. The V end lost 5 bases, the J end lost 4 bases, and 20 bases lay between the germline ends. The CDR3 has 17 residues. This chain's CDR3 is CASSPPGGGLGTGELFF. The CDR3 DNA sequence: TGTGCCAGCAGCCCCCCCGGAGGGGGGCTGGGCACCGGGGAGCTGTTTTTT.

The J gene is TRBJ1-3, the V gene TRBV4-2, with D uncertain. This CDR3 comprises 18 residues. Per the germline V gene, CDR1 is LGHNA and CDR2 is YNFKEQ. V shed 0 bases and J shed 0 bases, with 15 bases lying between them. DNA of the CDR3: TGTGCCAGCAGCCAAGACCCCGGTGCATGGGGCTCTGGAAACACCATATATTTT. Amino acids: CASSQDPGAWGSGNTIYF.

This chain joins TRBV30 and TRBJ1-6, with D unclear. Germline assignment: CDR1 GTSNPN and CDR2 SVGIG (reference sequence). Trimming stripped 0 bases from V and 2 bases from J, with 14 bases between. The CDR3 length is 17 residues. In DNA, the CDR3 is TGTGCCTGGAGTGTTTCTGTTGATAGTACCTATAATTCACCCCTCCACTTT. As protein: CAWSVSVDSTYNSPLHF.

V gene TRBV7-2 combines with J gene TRBJ2-1; 8 bases match TRBD2. The CDR3 is 15 residues long. Trimming removed 5 bases from V and 1 base from J; junction bases left unmatched: 4. Germline CDR1 reads SGHTA; CDR2 reads FQGNSA. For the CDR3, the DNA is TGTGCCAGCAGCCCCGGGGGGGATTCCTACAATGAGCAGTTCTTC. Amino acids: CASSPGGDSYNEQFF.

This clonotype has only a few counts. DNA of the CDR3: TGTGCCAGCAGTCCCACCGGGGACCAGCCCCAGCATTTT. This sequence encodes CASSPTGDQPQHF. The J gene is TRBJ1-5, the V gene TRBV12-3 or TRBV12-4; TRBD1 is a possible D gene (5 bases). V lost 5 bases to trimming and J lost 7 bases, with 12 bases between them. The CDR3 consists of 13 residues.